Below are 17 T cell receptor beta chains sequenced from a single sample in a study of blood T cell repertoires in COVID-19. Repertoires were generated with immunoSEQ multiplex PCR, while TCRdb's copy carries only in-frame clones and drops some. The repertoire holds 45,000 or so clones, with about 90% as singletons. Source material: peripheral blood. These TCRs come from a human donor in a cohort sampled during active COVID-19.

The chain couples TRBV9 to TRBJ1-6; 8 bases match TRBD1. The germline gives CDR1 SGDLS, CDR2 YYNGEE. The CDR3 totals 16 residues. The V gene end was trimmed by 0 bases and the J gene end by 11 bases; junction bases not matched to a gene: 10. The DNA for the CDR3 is TGTGCCAGCAGCGTAGCTTCCGGACAGGGAGGGACACCCCTCCACTTT. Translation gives CASSVASGQGGTPLHF.

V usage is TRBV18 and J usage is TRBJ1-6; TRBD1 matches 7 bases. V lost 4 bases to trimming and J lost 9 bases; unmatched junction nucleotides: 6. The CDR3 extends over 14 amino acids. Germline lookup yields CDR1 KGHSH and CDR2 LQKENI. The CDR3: CASSQGQRGSPLHF. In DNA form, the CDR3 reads TGTGCCAGCTCACAGGGACAGAGAGGTTCACCCCTCCACTTT.

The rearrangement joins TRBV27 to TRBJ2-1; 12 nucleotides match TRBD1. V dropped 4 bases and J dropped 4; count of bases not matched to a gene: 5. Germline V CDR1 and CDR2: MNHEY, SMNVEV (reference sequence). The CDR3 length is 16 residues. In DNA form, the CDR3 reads TGTGCCAGCAGTTCAAGGGACAGGGGGCGATACAATGAGCAGTTCTTC. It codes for CASSSRDRGRYNEQFF.

CDR3 loop: CASSPGTPRGTEAFF. CDR3 DNA sequence: TGTGCCAGCTCACCTGGGACACCCAGAGGCACTGAAGCTTTCTTT. The chain uses TRBV18 and TRBJ1-1, with TRBD1 as a possible D gene (6 bases). Germline V gene lookup returns CDR1 KGHSH and CDR2 LQKENI. The CDR3 is 15 residues long. Trimming pared 3 bases from V and 4 bases from J, leaving 15 bases between.

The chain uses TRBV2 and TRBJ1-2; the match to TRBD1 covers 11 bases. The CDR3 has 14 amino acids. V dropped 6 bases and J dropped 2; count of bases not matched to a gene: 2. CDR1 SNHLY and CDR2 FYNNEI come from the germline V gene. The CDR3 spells CASSGQGANYGYTF. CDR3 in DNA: TGTGCCAGCAGCGGACAGGGGGCCAACTATGGCTACACCTTC.

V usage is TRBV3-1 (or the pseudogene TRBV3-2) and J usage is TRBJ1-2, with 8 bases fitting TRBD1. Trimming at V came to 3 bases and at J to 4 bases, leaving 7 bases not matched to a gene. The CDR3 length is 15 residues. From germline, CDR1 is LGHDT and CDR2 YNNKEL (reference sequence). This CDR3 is CASSHPGTGSYGYTF. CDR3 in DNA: TGTGCCAGCAGCCACCCAGGGACAGGTAGCTATGGCTACACCTTC.

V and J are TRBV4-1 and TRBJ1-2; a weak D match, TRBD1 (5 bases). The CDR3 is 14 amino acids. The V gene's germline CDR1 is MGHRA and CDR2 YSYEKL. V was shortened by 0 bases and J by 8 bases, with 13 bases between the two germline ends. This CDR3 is CASSQDRGRRGYTF. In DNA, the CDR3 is TGCGCCAGCAGCCAAGATAGGGGAAGGAGAGGCTACACCTTC.

Written as DNA, the CDR3 is TGTGCCAGCAGCTTAGCTAGCGGGGAGACCCAGTACTTC. Translated: CASSLASGETQYF. This chain links TRBV7-6 with TRBJ2-5; TRBD2 aligns across 7 bases. This CDR3 has 13 residues. Germline CDR1 is SGHVS and CDR2 is FNYEAQ. V shed 0 bases and J 5 bases; nucleotides not matched to a gene: 0.

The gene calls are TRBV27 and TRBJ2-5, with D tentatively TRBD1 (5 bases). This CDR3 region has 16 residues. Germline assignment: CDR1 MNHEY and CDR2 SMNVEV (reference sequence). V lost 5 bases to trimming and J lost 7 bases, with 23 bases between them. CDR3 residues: CASSRRLDTTPGTQYF. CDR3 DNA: TGTGCCAGCAGTAGACGACTGGACACCACCCCAGGGACCCAGTACTTC.

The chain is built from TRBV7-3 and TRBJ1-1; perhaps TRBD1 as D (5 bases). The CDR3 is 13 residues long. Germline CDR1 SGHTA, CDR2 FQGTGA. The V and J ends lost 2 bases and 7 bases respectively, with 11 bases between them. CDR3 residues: CASSLGGSGEAFF. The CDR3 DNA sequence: TGTGCCAGCAGCTTAGGGGGGAGTGGTGAAGCTTTCTTT. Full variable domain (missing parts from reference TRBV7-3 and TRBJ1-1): GAGVSQTPSNKVTEKGKYVELRCDPISGHTALYWYRQSLGQGPEFLIYFQGTGAADDSGLPNDRFFAVRPEGSVSTLKIQRTERGDSAVYLCASSLGGSGEAFFGQGTRLTVV.

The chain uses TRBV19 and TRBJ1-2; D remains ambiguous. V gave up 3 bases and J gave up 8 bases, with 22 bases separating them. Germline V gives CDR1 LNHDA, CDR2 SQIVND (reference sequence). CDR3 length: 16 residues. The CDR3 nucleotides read TGTGCCAGTAGTATTCGCGAGGGTGTGCTAACTAGGGGCTACACCTTC. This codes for CASSIREGVLTRGYTF.

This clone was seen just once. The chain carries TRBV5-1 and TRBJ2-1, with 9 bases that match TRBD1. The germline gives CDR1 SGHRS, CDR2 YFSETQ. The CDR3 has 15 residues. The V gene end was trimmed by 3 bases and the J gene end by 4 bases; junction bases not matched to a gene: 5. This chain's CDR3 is CASSWTGEPYNEQFF. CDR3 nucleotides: TGCGCCAGCAGCTGGACAGGGGAGCCTTACAATGAGCAGTTCTTC.

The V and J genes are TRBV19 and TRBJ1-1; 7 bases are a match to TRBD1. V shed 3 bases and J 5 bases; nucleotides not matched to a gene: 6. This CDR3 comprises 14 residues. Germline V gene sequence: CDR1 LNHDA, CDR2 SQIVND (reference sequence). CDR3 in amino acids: CASSILTGETEAFF. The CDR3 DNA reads TGTGCCAGTAGTATTCTCACAGGGGAAACTGAAGCTTTCTTT.

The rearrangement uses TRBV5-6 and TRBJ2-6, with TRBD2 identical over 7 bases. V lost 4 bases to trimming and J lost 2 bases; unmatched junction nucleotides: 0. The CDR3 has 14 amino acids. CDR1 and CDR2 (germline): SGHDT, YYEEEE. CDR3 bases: TGTGCCAGCAGCGCGGGGGCTGGGGCCAACGTCCTGACTTTC. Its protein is CASSAGAGANVLTF.

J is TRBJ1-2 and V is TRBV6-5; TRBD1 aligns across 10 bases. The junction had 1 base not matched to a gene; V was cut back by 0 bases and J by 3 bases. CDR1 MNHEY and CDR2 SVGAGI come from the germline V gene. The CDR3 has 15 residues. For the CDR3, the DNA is TGTGCCAGCAGTTACTCGGGACAGGGGCACTATGGCTACACCTTC. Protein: CASSYSGQGHYGYTF.

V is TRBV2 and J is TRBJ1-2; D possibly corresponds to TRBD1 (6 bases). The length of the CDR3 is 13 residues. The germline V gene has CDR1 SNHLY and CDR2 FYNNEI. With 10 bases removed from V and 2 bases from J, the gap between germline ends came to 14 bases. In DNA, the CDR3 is TGTGCCAACCACAGGGATCTCAACTATGGCTACACCTTC. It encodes CANHRDLNYGYTF. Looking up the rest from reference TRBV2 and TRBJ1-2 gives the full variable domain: EPEVTQTPSHQVTQMGQEVILRCVPISNHLYFYWYRQILGQKVEFLVSFYNNEISEKSEIFDDQFSVERPDGSNFTLKIRSTKLEDSAMYFCANHRDLNYGYTFGSGTRLTVV.

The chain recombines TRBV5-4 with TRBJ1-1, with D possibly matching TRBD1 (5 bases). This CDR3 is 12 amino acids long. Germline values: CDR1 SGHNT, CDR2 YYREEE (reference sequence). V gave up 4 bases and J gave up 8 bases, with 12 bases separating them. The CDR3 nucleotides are TGTGCCAGCAGCCCCACAGGTACAGAAGCTTTCTTT. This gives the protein CASSPTGTEAFF.